This T cell receptor beta chain was identified in a study of regulatory T cells in long-lasting Graves disease. Study-wide results and caveats: Between persistent patients, roughly 2,600 public clonotypes were shared, exceeding the approximately 940 shared between new patients.

This clonotype was counted at least ten times. The antigen remains unidentified. This CDR3 region has 13 residues. V was shortened by 6 bases and J by 3 bases, with 12 bases between the two germline ends. Germline V gene lookup returns CDR1 MDHEN and CDR2 SYDVKM. Combining iRepertoire HTBI primers with Arm-PCR of CDR3 regions, the authors built TCR beta libraries. One entry per CDR3 protein results from TCRdb running MiXCR on the multiplex PCR reads. The sample contains some 300,000 distinct CDR3 sequences, around 23% of which appear only once. The sample's time point: persistent/refractory GD, antithyroid drugs over 5 years with positive TRAb. From RNA extracted from PBMCs, the TCR library was made. In Xi'an, China, an endocrinology department was the source of patients.

This sequence originates from a female donor with Graves disease. The sample consisted of peripheral blood mononuclear cells (PBMCs), taken when the disease was refractory, from a patient treated with antithyroid drugs. V usage is TRBV28 and J usage is TRBJ2-7; D unclear. The CDR3 DNA reads as TGTGCCAGCAGCTTCGTAGGCCTCTACGAGCAGTACTTC. Protein sequence: CASSFVGLYEQYF.